Sequencing of this TCR beta chain was carried out in a study of blood T cell repertoires in COVID-19. Study summary: Spain, Italy and the United States supplied samples that represented acute and convalescent COVID-19. In each case, the material was cDNA or gDNA derived from T cells, B-cell-depleted T cells, or PBMCs.

Original analysis: Reference gene primer amplification gave estimated nucleated cell counts. Profiled with immunoSEQ multiplex PCR; TCRdb holds only in-frame clones, not every one. The V and J calls and clone size were taken over from that table, and D and trimming were inferred from the DNA. The sample has 50,000 to 75,000 clones; under 90% are singletons. The CDR3 contains 14 residues. From germline, CDR1 is MDHEN and CDR2 SYDVKM. With 4 bases removed from V and 4 bases from J, the gap between germline ends came to 11 bases. V is TRBV28 and J is TRBJ1-3, with D maybe TRBD1 (6 bases). The specimen sequenced was peripheral blood. The TCR was taken from a woman over 75 with active or convalescent COVID-19. Written as DNA, the CDR3 is TGTGCCAGCAGTTCCGGACAGCTAGGAAACACCATATATTTT. Protein product: CASSSGQLGNTIYF.